The sequence of this T cell receptor beta chain was determined in a study of blood T cell repertoires in COVID-19. Trimming left V 4 bases short and J 4 bases short, with 7 bases between. CDR1 and CDR2 (germline): MNHEY, SMNVEV (reference sequence). The CDR3 runs to 12 residues. The repertoire was sequenced with immunoSEQ multiplex PCR; TCRdb's copy has only in-frame clones and lacks some. The table shows roughly 70,000 clones, with roughly 70% occurring only once. The rearrangement links TRBV27 to TRBJ2-5; possibly TRBD2 for D (6 bases). The sequenced sample was peripheral blood. The TCR was taken from a man aged 55 to 70 with acute or convalescent COVID-19. CDR3 protein: CASSWRGETQYF. CDR3 nucleotides: TGTGCCAGCAGTTGGAGGGGAGAGACCCAGTACTTC.